This entry lists 22 T cell receptor beta chains sequenced from one sample in a study of Graves' ophthalmopathy and Graves' hyperthyroidism. TCR beta CDR3 regions were amplified from RNA transcripts. HTBI primers primed a first-round RT-PCR, and a second-round multiplex PCR followed. TCRdb re-derived calls from the multiplex PCR reads in MiXCR, one entry per CDR3 protein. Altogether around 470,000 distinct CDR3 sequences are present, approximately 15% being singletons, with the ten largest covering around 9.8%. The sample consisted of blood. These receptors came from a woman aged 25 to 39 with Graves' ophthalmopathy.

This clonotype was observed at least ten times. The rearrangement links TRBV12-3 or TRBV12-4 to TRBJ1-2, with D possibly being TRBD1 (5 bases). The ends were cut back, 6 bases at V and 2 bases at J, with 10 bases in the middle. CDR3 size: 13 residues. CDR3 DNA: TGTGCCAGCAGACTAGACAGCAACTATGGCTACACCTTC. Encoded protein: CASRLDSNYGYTF.

The table lists this clonotype with many counts. One end of the junction fails to match germline, which may point to a read error. The chain joins TRBV4-1 to TRBJ2-7; TRBD1 matches 9 bases. There are 15 residues in the CDR3. CDR1 and CDR2 from the germline V gene are MGHRA and YSYEKL. CDR3 coding DNA: TGCGCCGGCAGCCGACCGGGACAGGGAACCTACGAGCAGTACTTC. Translated, it gives CAGSRPGQGTYEQYF.

This clonotype has a count of ten or more. The chain combines TRBV28 with TRBJ1-1, with TRBD1 matching over 11 bases. With 5 bases clipped from V and 5 bases from J, the junction kept 10 bases outside the gene matches. CDR1 is MDHEN, CDR2 SYDVKM, per germline. The CDR3 is 16 residues long. This CDR3 reads CASSLPGQGARTEAFF. Written as DNA, the CDR3 is TGTGCCAGCAGTCTCCCAGGACAGGGGGCGCGGACTGAAGCTTTCTTT. Drawing the rest from reference TRBV28 and TRBJ1-1, the complete variable domain is DVKVTQSSRYLVKRTGEKVFLECVQDMDHENMFWYRQDPGLGLRLIYFSYDVKMKEKGDIPEGYSVSREKKERFSLILESASTNQTSMYLCASSLPGQGARTEAFFGQGTRLTVV.

The gene calls are TRBV24-1 and TRBJ2-1; unclear D gene. Germline assignment: CDR1 KGHDR and CDR2 SFDVKD. With 1 base removed from V and 6 bases from J, the gap between germline ends came to 15 bases. The CDR3 is made up of 16 amino acids. CDR3 nucleotides: TGTGCCACCAGTGATTTTAAAGGGTCGAGCAGCAATGAGCAGTTCTTC. Residues: CATSDFKGSSSNEQFF.

This clonotype has a count of ten or more. The J gene is TRBJ2-7, the V gene TRBV12-3 or TRBV12-4; the D gene is possibly TRBD1 (6 bases). Trimming stripped 2 bases from V and 3 bases from J, with 14 bases between. The CDR3 has 15 amino acids. The CDR3 region has the DNA TGTGCCAGCAGTTTAATGGGGGCCCGAGACTACGAGCAGTACTTC. The encoded protein is CASSLMGARDYEQYF.

The sample holds many counts of this clonotype. The chain joins TRBV6-5 to TRBJ1-5, with D possibly TRBD1 on 6 matching bases. The CDR3 contains 13 residues. V was pared by 7 bases and J by 6 bases, with 13 bases between. The germline V gene has CDR1 MNHEY and CDR2 SVGAGI. CDR3 DNA sequence: TGTGCCAGCACCGGACAGTGGGGTCAGCCCCAGCATTTT. It specifies CASTGQWGQPQHF.

Ten or more counts support this clonotype. CDR3 amino acids: CASIRGHEQYF. DNA for the CDR3: TGTGCCAGCATCAGGGGCCACGAGCAGTACTTC. This chain uses TRBV6-1 with TRBJ2-7, with D maybe TRBD1 (6 bases). This CDR3 comprises 11 residues. Germline V gene data show CDR1 as MNHNS and CDR2 as SASEGT. Between the trimmed V and J ends, which lost 7 bases and 5 bases, there was a span of 9 bases.

The V and J genes are TRBV25-1 and TRBJ2-7; either TRBD1 or TRBD2 may supply D (6 bases each). The V and J ends lost 7 bases and 0 bases respectively, with 16 bases between them. The CDR3 runs to 15 residues. Germline V gene data show CDR1 as MGHDK and CDR2 as SYGVNS. The CDR3 nucleotides read TGTGCCAGCACCCCGAGAGGGGGAGGCTCCTACGAGCAGTACTTC. This translates into CASTPRGGGSYEQYF.

The chain combines TRBV5-5 with TRBJ1-2, with D possibly being TRBD1 (6 bases). Germline V lookup: CDR1 SGHKS, CDR2 YYEKEE (reference sequence). The CDR3 runs to 14 residues. Trimming left V 3 bases short and J 7 bases short, with 16 bases between. CDR3 protein: CASSWGLGALGYTF. CDR3 DNA: TGTGCCAGCAGCTGGGGACTGGGGGCGCTTGGCTACACCTTC.

This clonotype was found many times. The chain couples TRBV28 to TRBJ1-4; the match to TRBD1 covers 9 bases. The trim removed 10 bases at V and 8 bases at J, leaving 5 bases unmatched. This CDR3 has 12 residues. Germline V gene data show CDR1 as MDHEN and CDR2 as SYDVKM. The CDR3 loop reads CATRDRDEKLFF. The CDR3 DNA follows: TGTGCCACCCGGGACAGGGACGAAAAACTGTTTTTT.

As to this clonotype: The CDR3 does not end in the conserved phenylalanine or tryptophan, so this is likely a read error. The V gene is TRBV28, the J gene TRBJ2-7; D is perhaps TRBD1 (5 bases). The CDR3 sequence is 14 residues long. Trimming shortened V by 5 bases and J by 3 bases, and 14 bases separated the two germline ends. Looked up from germline, CDR1 is MDHEN and CDR2 is SYDVKM. The CDR3 here is CASSRTRELYEQYY. DNA of the CDR3: TGTGCCAGCAGTAGGACCAGGGAACTCTACGAGCAGTACTAC.

This clonotype was counted at least ten times. The rearrangement links TRBV6-1 to TRBJ1-1; 7 nucleotides align to TRBD1. Germline V lookup: CDR1 MNHNS, CDR2 SASEGT. The CDR3 has 15 residues. The V segment lost 4 bases and the J segment 4 bases; nucleotides outside the gene matches: 9. The CDR3 DNA reads as TGTGCCAGCAGTGCCCCAGGGGGAGCGAGCACTGAAGCTTTCTTT. Translated, it gives CASSAPGGASTEAFF.

This clonotype was seen repeatedly, ten times or more. The J gene is TRBJ2-2, the V gene TRBV6-2 or TRBV6-3; weak D call: TRBD1 (5 bases). The germline V and J ends were trimmed by 5 bases and 5 bases, with 12 bases remaining between them. CDR1 MNHEY and CDR2 SVGEGT come from the germline V gene. The CDR3 extends over 14 amino acids. DNA for the CDR3: TGTGCCAGCAGTGACCTACAGGAAACCGGGGAGCTGTTTTTT. It yields the protein CASSDLQETGELFF.

The chain links TRBV30 to TRBJ1-2; D unresolved. The V end was cut by 1 base, the J end by 2 bases, with 5 bases between. Germline-derived CDR1 and CDR2 are GTSNPN and SVGIG (reference sequence). This CDR3 is 12 amino acids long. The DNA for the CDR3 is TGTGCCTGGAGTGGCAGAAACTATGGCTACACCTTC. Its translation: CAWSGRNYGYTF.

The V call is TRBV3-1, the J call TRBJ1-6, with 7 bases aligning to TRBD1. V lost 3 bases to trimming and J lost 5 bases; unmatched junction nucleotides: 4. The CDR3 is made up of 15 amino acids. CDR1 is LGHDT and CDR2 is YNNKEL in the germline V gene (reference sequence). The CDR3: CASSHGTADNSPLHF. The CDR3 DNA follows: TGTGCCAGCAGCCATGGGACAGCAGATAATTCACCCCTCCACTTT.

This clonotype occurred a few times. At one of its ends the junction is not consistent with the germline gene, which may arise from a read error. The gene calls are TRBV7-3 and TRBJ2-5; D possibly corresponds to TRBD1 (6 bases). Germline CDR1 reads SGHTA; CDR2 reads FQGTGA. This CDR3 is 13 amino acids long. The CDR3: CASSLGTLETKYF. In nucleotides, the CDR3 is TGTGCCAGCAGCCTCGGGACACTAGAGACCAAGTACTTC.

This chain links TRBV4-1 with TRBJ2-7; D is perhaps TRBD2 (6 bases). The CDR3 has 16 residues. V was shortened by 4 bases and J by 0 bases, with 16 bases between the two germline ends. Germline CDR1 reads MGHRA; CDR2 reads YSYEKL. The CDR3 DNA sequence: TGCGCCAGCAGCCCCCCAATGGTAGCGGTCTCCTACGAGCAGTACTTC. The encoded protein is CASSPPMVAVSYEQYF.

This clonotype has a count of ten or more. V gene TRBV30 combines with J gene TRBJ1-1; TRBD1 matches at 7 bases. This CDR3 has 15 residues. Germline loops: CDR1 GTSNPN, CDR2 SVGIG (reference sequence). After removal of 0 bases from V and 5 bases from J, the junction contained 9 bases not matched to a gene. CDR3 DNA sequence: TGTGCCTGGAGTGTTCCAACAGGGGTAGGGACTGAAGCTTTCTTT. As protein: CAWSVPTGVGTEAFF.

This clonotype was counted many times. The CDR3 here is CASSFAGTTSAYGYTF. CDR3 nucleotide sequence: TGTGCCAGCAGCTTCGCCGGGACAACCTCGGCGTACGGCTACACCTTC. V usage is TRBV13 and J usage is TRBJ1-2; D might be TRBD1 (6 bases). V gave up 3 bases and J gave up 8 bases, with 22 bases separating them. The germline V gene has CDR1 PRHDT and CDR2 FYEKMQ (reference sequence). The CDR3 is 16 amino acids.

J is TRBJ1-1 and V is TRBV7-2; D might be TRBD1 (5 bases). Trimming shortened V by 1 base and J by 0 bases, and 9 bases separated the two germline ends. This CDR3 has 15 amino acids. Germline V gives CDR1 SGHTA, CDR2 FQGNSA. The CDR3 loop is CASSLGRGMNTEAFF. Written as DNA, the CDR3 is TGTGCCAGCAGCTTAGGTCGGGGGATGAACACTGAAGCTTTCTTT.

V gene TRBV28 combines with J gene TRBJ2-5; 9 bases are a match to TRBD1. The junction had 9 bases not matched to a gene; V was cut back by 0 bases and J by 4 bases. Germline V gives CDR1 MDHEN, CDR2 SYDVKM. The CDR3 covers 17 residues. The CDR3 here is CASSLWGRDRVRETQYF. The CDR3 region has the DNA TGTGCCAGCAGTTTATGGGGCCGGGACAGGGTGCGAGAGACCCAGTACTTC.

This clonotype was recorded at least ten times. V usage is TRBV30 and J usage is TRBJ1-1, with a possible D match to TRBD1 (6 bases). The CDR3 runs to 13 residues. Germline CDR1 GTSNPN, CDR2 SVGIG (reference sequence). Trimming took off 0 bases at V and 5 bases at J, with 10 bases between the two ends. The CDR3 spells CAWSVRRGTEAFF. CDR3 bases: TGTGCCTGGAGTGTACGCAGGGGAACTGAAGCTTTCTTT.